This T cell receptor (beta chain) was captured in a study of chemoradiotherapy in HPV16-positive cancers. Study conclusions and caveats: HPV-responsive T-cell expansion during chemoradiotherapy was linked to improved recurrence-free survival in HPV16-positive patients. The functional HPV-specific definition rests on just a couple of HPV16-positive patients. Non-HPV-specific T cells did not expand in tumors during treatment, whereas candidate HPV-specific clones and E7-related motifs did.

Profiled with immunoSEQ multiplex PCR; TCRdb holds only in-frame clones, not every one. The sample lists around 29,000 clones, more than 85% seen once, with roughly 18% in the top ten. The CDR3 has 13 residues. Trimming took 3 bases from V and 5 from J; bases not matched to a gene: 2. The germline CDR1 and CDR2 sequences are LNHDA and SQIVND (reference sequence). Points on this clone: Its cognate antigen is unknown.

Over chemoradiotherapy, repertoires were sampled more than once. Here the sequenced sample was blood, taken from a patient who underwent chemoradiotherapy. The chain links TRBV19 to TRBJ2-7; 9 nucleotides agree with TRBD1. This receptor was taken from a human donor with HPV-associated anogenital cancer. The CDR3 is CASSMGTGNEQYF. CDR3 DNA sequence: TGTGCCAGTAGTATGGGGACAGGGAACGAGCAGTACTTC. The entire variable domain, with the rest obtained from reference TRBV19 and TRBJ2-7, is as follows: DGGITQSPKYLFRKEGQNVTLSCEQNLNHDAMYWYRQDPGQGLRLIYYSQIVNDFQKGDIAEGYSVSREKKESFPLTVTSAQKNPTAFYLCASSMGTGNEQYFGPGTRLTVT.